The 17 T cell receptor beta chains below all came from one sample that was sequenced in a study of beta chain features in type 1 diabetes. General study findings and limits: Shortening of TCRB CDR3s, moderate but significant, appeared in all four CD4+ subsets of Type 1 diabetes patients.

The antigens of these receptors remain unknown. The investigators reverse transcribed all of the isolated RNA, so they sequenced expressed TCRB transcripts. Assay: immunoSEQ multiplex PCR; the TCRdb copy retains only in-frame clones and omits some. This sample has about 400,000 clones; roughly an eighth occur once, and the top ten carry about 0.01%. The material sequenced was naive CD4+ T cells from blood. These TCRs come from a woman aged 18-35 years with type 1 diabetes.

The J gene is TRBJ2-5, the V gene TRBV7-2; 10 nucleotides agree with TRBD1. The CDR3 length is 15 residues. Germline V CDR1 and CDR2: SGHTA, FQGNSA. Unmatched junction bases numbered 2, after V lost 1 base and J lost 3 bases. DNA for the CDR3: TGTGCCAGCAGCTTAGGTGGGACAGGGGAAGAGACCCAGTACTTC. Translating gives CASSLGGTGEETQYF.

This clone was seen a few times. V and J are TRBV27 and TRBJ1-1, with D perhaps TRBD1 (5 bases). From germline, CDR1 is MNHEY and CDR2 SMNVEV (reference sequence). The V end lost 10 bases, the J end lost 6 bases, and 24 bases lay between the germline ends. The CDR3 contains 15 residues. The CDR3 DNA sequence: TGTGCCACCAAAAAGGAGGGGCGAGTAGGCGCTGAAGCTTTCTTT. It codes for CATKKEGRVGAEAFF.

There are a few counts of this clone. J is TRBJ2-7 and V is TRBV2, with D possibly being TRBD1 (5 bases). The V gene lost 4 bases and the J gene lost 2 bases, with 12 bases spanning the gap. Germline V gene lookup returns CDR1 SNHLY and CDR2 FYNNEI. There are 14 residues in the CDR3. The CDR3 bases are TGTGCCAGCAGTGTTGGGCAGGGCACCTACGAGCAGTACTTC. Amino acid sequence: CASSVGQGTYEQYF.

This clone was counted between two and nine times. CDR3 coding DNA: TGTGCCAGCCGGGACTCAGCACTGTACGAGCAGTACTTC. It is translated as CASRDSALYEQYF. V is TRBV2 and J is TRBJ2-7, with D tentatively TRBD2 (6 bases). This CDR3 has 13 residues. V lost 8 bases and J 4 bases, leaving 15 bases between the germline ends. Germline V lookup: CDR1 SNHLY, CDR2 FYNNEI.

V and J are TRBV5-1 and TRBJ1-1; 8 bases align to TRBD1. V dropped 4 bases and J dropped 0; count of bases not matched to a gene: 5. The CDR3 totals 15 residues. From germline, CDR1 is SGHRS and CDR2 YFSETQ. The CDR3 region is CASSQGQAMNTEAFF. The CDR3 DNA reads TGCGCCAGCAGCCAGGGACAGGCCATGAACACTGAAGCTTTCTTT.

This clone was seen a few times. The genes are TRBV4-1 and TRBJ2-7, with 9 positions matching TRBD2. The CDR3 has 14 residues. Germline CDR1 reads MGHRA; CDR2 reads YSYEKL. The V and J ends lost 0 bases and 9 bases, in that order; junction bases with no gene match: 6. In DNA, the CDR3 is TGCGCCAGCAGCCAAGATCCTAGCGGGACTCCGCAGTACTTC. Encoded protein: CASSQDPSGTPQYF.

This sequence joins TRBV29-1 and TRBJ2-5; no firm D call. CDR1 and CDR2 from the germline V gene are SQVTM and ANQGSEA. The CDR3 extends over 13 amino acids. The V end was cut by 6 bases, the J end by 3 bases, with 14 bases between. The CDR3 bases are TGCAGCGTCGCCTCACACCCTGAAGAGACCCAGTACTTC. Residues: CSVASHPEETQYF.

The V gene is TRBV7-3, the J gene TRBJ2-3; D unclear. CDR1 SGHTA and CDR2 FQGTGA come from the germline V gene. This CDR3 has 12 residues. The V and J ends lost 4 bases and 4 bases respectively, with 6 bases between them. The CDR3 loop is CASSSVADTQYF. The CDR3 bases are TGTGCCAGCAGCTCAGTGGCAGATACGCAGTATTTT.

This clone was seen a handful of times. The chain combines TRBV30 with TRBJ2-7; 8 positions agree with TRBD2. Germline V CDR1 and CDR2: GTSNPN, SVGIG (reference sequence). The CDR3 runs 14 residues. V was pared by 2 bases and J by 6 bases, with 9 bases of the junction left unmatched. CDR3 in amino acids: CAWSPGGATLEQYF. CDR3 in DNA: TGTGCCTGGAGTCCGGGGGGGGCTACCCTCGAGCAGTACTTC.

The chain employs TRBV28 and TRBJ2-4; D perhaps matches TRBD2 (5 bases). Germline-derived CDR1 and CDR2 are MDHEN and SYDVKM. CDR3 length: 14 amino acids. Trimming cost V 3 bases and J 15 bases, with 21 bases left between them. For the CDR3, the DNA is TGTGCCAGCAGTTTCCCGGGGTGGGGAGTGCATCGGTACTTC. Its protein product is CASSFPGWGVHRYF. Supplemented by reference TRBV28 and TRBJ2-4, the full variable domain reads DVKVTQSSRYLVKRTGEKVFLECVQDMDHENMFWYRQDPGLGLRLIYFSYDVKMKEKGDIPEGYSVSREKKERFSLILESASTNQTSMYLCASSFPGWGVHRYFGAGTRLSVL.

J is TRBJ1-2 and V is TRBV28; D gene unclear. Germline assignment: CDR1 MDHEN and CDR2 SYDVKM. The CDR3 sequence is 13 residues long. Trimming left V 6 bases short and J 5 bases short, with 13 bases between. Written as DNA, the CDR3 is TGTGCCAGCAGCCGAACCAACAGTTATGGCTACACCTTC. Amino acid sequence: CASSRTNSYGYTF.

CDR3 DNA: TGTGCCTGGAGGCTAGAGAGCACCGGGGAGCTGTTTTTT. As protein: CAWRLESTGELFF. The chain recombines TRBV30 with TRBJ2-2; no clear D gene. Germline V gene sequence: CDR1 GTSNPN, CDR2 SVGIG (reference sequence). The CDR3 runs to 13 residues. V shed 3 bases and J shed 4 bases, with 9 bases lying between them.

The chain couples TRBV10-3 to TRBJ2-7; TRBD2 agrees at 11 bases. Looked up from germline, CDR1 is ENHRY and CDR2 is SYGVKD. The CDR3 contains 18 residues. V lost 0 bases to trimming and J lost 0 bases; unmatched junction nucleotides: 7. The CDR3 nucleotides are TGTGCCATCAGTGAGTCGAAGGGCGGGACTAGCGGCTCCTACGAGCAGTACTTC. It yields the protein CAISESKGGTSGSYEQYF.

The V and J genes are TRBV4-3 and TRBJ2-7; 7 bases line up with TRBD2. The CDR3 has 17 residues. Germline assignment: CDR1 LGHNA and CDR2 YSLEER. V lost 2 bases to trimming and J lost 4 bases; unmatched junction nucleotides: 14. The CDR3 bases are TGCGCCAGCAGCCAACCCCACCGGGACTACGGGGATTACGAGCAGTACTTC. As protein: CASSQPHRDYGDYEQYF.

This clone has a handful of counts. The chain joins TRBV7-9 to TRBJ2-2; TRBD2 might be the D (6 bases). Trimming took off 3 bases at V and 4 bases at J, with 12 bases between the two ends. CDR3 size: 15 residues. From germline, CDR1 is SEHNR and CDR2 FQNEAQ (reference sequence). The CDR3 sequence: CASSFLGSTTGELFF. The DNA of the CDR3 is TGTGCCAGCAGCTTCCTCGGGAGCACCACCGGGGAGCTGTTTTTT.

The J gene is TRBJ2-7, the V gene TRBV5-1, with a weak D call TRBD2 (5 bases). Germline V gives CDR1 SGHRS, CDR2 YFSETQ. Trimming shortened V by 1 base and J by 0 bases, and 17 bases separated the two germline ends. CDR3 length: 17 residues. The CDR3 nucleotides read TGCGCCAGCAGCTTGTCCATCCAAAGCGGTAACTCCTACGAGCAGTACTTC. Its protein product is CASSLSIQSGNSYEQYF.

This clone was found a few times. The J gene is TRBJ2-5, the V gene TRBV10-3; D is uncertain. Germline V gene lookup returns CDR1 ENHRY and CDR2 SYGVKD. The CDR3 has 14 amino acids. The ends were cut back, 4 bases at V and 0 bases at J, with 9 bases in the middle. The DNA of the CDR3 is TGTGCCATCAGTGGTCAGCGCAACCAAGAGACCCAGTACTTC. It yields the protein CAISGQRNQETQYF.